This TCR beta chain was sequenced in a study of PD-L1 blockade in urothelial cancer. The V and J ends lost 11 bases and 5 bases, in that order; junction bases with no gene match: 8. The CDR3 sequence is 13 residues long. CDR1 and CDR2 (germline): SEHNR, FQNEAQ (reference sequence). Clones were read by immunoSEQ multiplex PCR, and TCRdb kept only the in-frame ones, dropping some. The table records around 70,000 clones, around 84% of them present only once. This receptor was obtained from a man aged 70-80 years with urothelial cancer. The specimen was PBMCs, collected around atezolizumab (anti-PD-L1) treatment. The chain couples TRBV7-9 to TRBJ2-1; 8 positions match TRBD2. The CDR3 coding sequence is TGTGCCGGCGGGACTAGGAGGAACAATGAGCAGTTCTTC. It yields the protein CAGGTRRNNEQFF.